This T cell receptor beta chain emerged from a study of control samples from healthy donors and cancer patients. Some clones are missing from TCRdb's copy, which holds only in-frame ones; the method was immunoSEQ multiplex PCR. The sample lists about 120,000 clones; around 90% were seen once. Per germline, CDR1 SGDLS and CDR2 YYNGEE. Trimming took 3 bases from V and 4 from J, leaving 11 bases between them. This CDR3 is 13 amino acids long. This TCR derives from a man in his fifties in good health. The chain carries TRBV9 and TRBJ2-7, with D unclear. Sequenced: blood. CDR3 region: CASSARDLYEQYF. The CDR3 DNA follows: TGTGCCAGCAGCGCCCGAGATCTTTACGAGCAGTACTTC.